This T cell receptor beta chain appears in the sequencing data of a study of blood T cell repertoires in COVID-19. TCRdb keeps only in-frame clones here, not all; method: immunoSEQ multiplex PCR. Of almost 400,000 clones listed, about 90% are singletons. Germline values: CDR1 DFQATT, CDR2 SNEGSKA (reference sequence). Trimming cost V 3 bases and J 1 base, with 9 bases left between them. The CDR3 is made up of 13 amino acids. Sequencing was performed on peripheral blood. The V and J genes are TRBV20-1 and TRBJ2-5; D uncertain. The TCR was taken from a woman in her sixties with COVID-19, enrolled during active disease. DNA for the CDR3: TGCAGTGCTAGTATCTCTAGCCAAGAGACCCAGTACTTC. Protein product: CSASISSQETQYF.